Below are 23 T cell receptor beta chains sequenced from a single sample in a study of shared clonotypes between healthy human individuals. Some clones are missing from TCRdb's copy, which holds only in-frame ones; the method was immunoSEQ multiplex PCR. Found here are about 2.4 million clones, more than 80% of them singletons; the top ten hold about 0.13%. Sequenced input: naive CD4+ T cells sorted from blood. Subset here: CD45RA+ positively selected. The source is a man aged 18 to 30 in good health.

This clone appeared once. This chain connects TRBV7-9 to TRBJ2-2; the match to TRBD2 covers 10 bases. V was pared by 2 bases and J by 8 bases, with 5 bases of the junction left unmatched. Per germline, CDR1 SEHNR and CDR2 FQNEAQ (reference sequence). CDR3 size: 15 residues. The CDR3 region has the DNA TGTGCCAGCAGCTTACTAGCGGGAGTAACTGGGGAGCTGTTTTTT. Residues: CASSLLAGVTGELFF. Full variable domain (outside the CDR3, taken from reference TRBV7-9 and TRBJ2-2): DTGVSQNPRHKITKRGQNVTFRCDPISEHNRLYWYRQTLGQGPEFLTYFQNEAQLEKSRLLSDRFSAERPKGSFSTLEIQRTEQGDSAMYLCASSLLAGVTGELFFGEGSRLTVL.

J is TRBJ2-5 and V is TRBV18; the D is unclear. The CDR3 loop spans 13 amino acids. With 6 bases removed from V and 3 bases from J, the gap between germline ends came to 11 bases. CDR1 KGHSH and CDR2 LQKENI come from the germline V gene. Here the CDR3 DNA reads TGTGCCAGCTCCCAAAACTTAAAAGAGACCCAGTACTTC. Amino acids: CASSQNLKETQYF.

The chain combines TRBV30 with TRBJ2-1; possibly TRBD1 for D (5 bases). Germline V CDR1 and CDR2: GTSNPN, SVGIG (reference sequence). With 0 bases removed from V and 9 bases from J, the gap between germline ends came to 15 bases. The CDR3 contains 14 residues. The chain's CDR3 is CAWSVRRQGGEQFF. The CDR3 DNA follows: TGTGCCTGGAGTGTACGGCGGCAGGGCGGTGAGCAGTTCTTC.

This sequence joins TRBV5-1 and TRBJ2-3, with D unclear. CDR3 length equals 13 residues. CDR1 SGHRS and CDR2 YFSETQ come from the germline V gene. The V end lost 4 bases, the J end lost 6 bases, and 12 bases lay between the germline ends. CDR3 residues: CASSQDPLDTQYF. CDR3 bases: TGCGCCAGCAGCCAGGATCCGTTGGATACGCAGTATTTT.

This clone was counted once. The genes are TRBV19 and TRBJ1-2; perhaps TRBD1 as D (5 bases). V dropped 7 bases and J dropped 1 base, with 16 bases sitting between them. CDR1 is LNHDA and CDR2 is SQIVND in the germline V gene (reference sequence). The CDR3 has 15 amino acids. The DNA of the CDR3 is TGTGCCAGTAATCAACAGGAGGCAAATAACTATGGCTACACCTTC. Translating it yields CASNQQEANNYGYTF.

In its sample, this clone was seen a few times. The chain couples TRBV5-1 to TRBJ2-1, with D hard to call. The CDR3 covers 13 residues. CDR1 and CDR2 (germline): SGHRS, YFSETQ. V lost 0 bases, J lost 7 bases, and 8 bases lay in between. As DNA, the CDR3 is TGCGCCAGCAGCTTGGGGCCGGTGAATGAGCAGTTCTTC. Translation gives CASSLGPVNEQFF.

CDR3 in DNA: TGTGCCTGGAGTGTAGGAGTCTATGAAAAACTGTTTTTT. Amino acids: CAWSVGVYEKLFF. The chain uses TRBV30 and TRBJ1-4; D gene uncertain. This CDR3 is 13 amino acids long. Germline V CDR1 and CDR2: GTSNPN, SVGIG (reference sequence). Trimming pared 0 bases from V and 6 bases from J, leaving 8 bases between.

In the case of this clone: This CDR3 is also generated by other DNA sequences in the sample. The CDR3 nucleotides are TGTGCCAGTAGTACCCCCGGGGGGACAGATACGCAGTATTTT. This gives the protein CASSTPGGTDTQYF. This chain joins TRBV19 and TRBJ2-3; 7 nucleotides agree with TRBD2. Germline V CDR1 and CDR2: LNHDA, SQIVND (reference sequence). The CDR3 consists of 14 residues. Trimming took 4 bases from V and 3 from J; bases not matched to a gene: 4.

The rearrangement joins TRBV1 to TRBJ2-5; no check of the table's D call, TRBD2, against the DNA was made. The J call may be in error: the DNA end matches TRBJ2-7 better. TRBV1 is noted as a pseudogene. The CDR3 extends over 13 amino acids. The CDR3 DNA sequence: TGCACCAGCAGCCAAGGAGCACACTACGAGCAGTACTTC. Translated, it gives CTSSQGAHYEQYF.

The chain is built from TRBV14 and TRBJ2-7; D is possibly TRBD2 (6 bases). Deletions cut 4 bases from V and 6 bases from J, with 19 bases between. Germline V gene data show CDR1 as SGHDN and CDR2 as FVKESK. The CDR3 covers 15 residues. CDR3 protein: CASSPGGTPGFEQYF. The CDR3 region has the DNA TGTGCCAGCAGCCCTGGGGGGACTCCCGGGTTCGAGCAGTACTTC. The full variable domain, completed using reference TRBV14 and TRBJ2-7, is EAGVTQFPSHSVIEKGQTVTLRCDPISGHDNLYWYRRVMGKEIKFLLHFVKESKQDESGMPNNRFLAERTGGTYSTLKVQPAELEDSGVYFCASSPGGTPGFEQYFGPGTRLTVT.

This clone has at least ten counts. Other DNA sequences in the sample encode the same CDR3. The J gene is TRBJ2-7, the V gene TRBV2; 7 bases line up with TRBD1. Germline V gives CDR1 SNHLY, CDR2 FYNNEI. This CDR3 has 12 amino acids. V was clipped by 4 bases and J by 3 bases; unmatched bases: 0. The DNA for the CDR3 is TGTGCCAGCAGTGGGGACAGCTACGAGCAGTACTTC. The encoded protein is CASSGDSYEQYF.

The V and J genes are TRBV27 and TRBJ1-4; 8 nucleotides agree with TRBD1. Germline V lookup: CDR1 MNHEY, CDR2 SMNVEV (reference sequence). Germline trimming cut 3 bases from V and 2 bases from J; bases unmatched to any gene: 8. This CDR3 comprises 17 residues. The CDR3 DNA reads TGTGCCAGCAGTTTGGGATGGACAGGGCGGACTAATGAAAAACTGTTTTTT. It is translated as CASSLGWTGRTNEKLFF. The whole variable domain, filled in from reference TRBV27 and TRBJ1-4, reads EAQVTQNPRYLITVTGKKLTVTCSQNMNHEYMSWYRQDPGLGLRQIYYSMNVEVTDKGDVPEGYKVSRKEKRNFPLILESPSPNQTSLYFCASSLGWTGRTNEKLFFGSGTQLSVL.

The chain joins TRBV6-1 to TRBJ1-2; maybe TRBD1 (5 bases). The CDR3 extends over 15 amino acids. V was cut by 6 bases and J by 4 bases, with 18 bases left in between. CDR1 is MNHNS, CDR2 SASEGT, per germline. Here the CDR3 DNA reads TGTGCCAGCAGCCTATCGGACATGAATGTCTATGGCTACACCTTC. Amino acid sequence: CASSLSDMNVYGYTF.

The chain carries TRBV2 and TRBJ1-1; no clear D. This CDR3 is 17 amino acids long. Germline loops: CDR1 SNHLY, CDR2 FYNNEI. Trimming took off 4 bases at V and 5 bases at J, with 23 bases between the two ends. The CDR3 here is CASSGPDLQEGRTEAFF. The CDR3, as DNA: TGTGCCAGCAGTGGACCCGACCTTCAGGAAGGTAGAACTGAAGCTTTCTTT.

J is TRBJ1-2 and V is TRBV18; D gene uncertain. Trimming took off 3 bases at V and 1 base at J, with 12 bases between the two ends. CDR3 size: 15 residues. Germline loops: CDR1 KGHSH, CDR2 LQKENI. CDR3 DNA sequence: TGTGCCAGCTCACCGAGTATCGAGATTAACTATGGCTACACCTTC. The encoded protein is CASSPSIEINYGYTF.

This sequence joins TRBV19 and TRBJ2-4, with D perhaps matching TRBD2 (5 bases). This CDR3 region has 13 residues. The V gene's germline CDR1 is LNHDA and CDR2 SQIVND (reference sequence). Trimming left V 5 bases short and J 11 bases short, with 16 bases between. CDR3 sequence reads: CASSEGQSSVQYF. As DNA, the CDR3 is TGTGCCAGTAGTGAGGGTCAGTCTTCCGTTCAGTACTTC.

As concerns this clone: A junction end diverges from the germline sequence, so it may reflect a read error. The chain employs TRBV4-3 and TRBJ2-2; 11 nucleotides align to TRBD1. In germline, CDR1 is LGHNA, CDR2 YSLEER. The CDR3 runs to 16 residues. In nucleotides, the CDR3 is TGCGCCAGCAGCCGAGGACAGGGGGCGAAGACCGGGGAGCTGTTTTTT. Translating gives CASSRGQGAKTGELFF.

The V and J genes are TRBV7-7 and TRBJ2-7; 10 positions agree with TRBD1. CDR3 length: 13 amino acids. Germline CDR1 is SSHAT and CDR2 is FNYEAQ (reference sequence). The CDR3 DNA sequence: TGTGCTAGCGCCCGGGACAGGGGATCCGAGCAGTACTTC. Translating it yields CASARDRGSEQYF. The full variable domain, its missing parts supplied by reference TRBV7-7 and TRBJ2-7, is GAGVSQSPRYKVTKRGQDVTLRCDPISSHATLYWYQQALGQGPEFLTYFNYEAQPDKSGLPSDRFSAERPEGSISTLTIQRTEQRDSAMYRCASARDRGSEQYFGPGTRLTVT.

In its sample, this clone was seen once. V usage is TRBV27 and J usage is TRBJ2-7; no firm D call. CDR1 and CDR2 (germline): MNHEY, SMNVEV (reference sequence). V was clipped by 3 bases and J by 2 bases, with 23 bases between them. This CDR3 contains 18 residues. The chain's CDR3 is CASSFAVIRRGVPYEQYF. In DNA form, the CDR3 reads TGTGCCAGCAGTTTTGCAGTAATAAGGCGAGGCGTGCCCTACGAGCAGTACTTC.

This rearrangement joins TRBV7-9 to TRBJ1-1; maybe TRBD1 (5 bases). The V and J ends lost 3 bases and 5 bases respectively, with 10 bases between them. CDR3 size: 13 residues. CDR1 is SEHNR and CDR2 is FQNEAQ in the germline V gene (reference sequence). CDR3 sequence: CASSLPGRTEAFF. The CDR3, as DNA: TGTGCCAGCAGCTTGCCAGGGAGGACTGAAGCTTTCTTT.

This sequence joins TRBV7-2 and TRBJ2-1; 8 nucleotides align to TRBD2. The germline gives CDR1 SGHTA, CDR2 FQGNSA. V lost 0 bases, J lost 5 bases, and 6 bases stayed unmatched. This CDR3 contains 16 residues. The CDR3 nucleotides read TGTGCCAGCAGCTTAGCGCTGAGCGGGGGTAACAATGAGCAGTTCTTC. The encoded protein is CASSLALSGGNNEQFF.

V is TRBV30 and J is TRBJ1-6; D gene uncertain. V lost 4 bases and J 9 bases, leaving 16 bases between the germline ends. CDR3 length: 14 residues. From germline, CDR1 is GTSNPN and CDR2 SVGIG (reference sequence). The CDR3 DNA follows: TGTGCCTGGACTCTGGATATCCTTGGTTCACCCCTCCACTTT. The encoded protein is CAWTLDILGSPLHF.

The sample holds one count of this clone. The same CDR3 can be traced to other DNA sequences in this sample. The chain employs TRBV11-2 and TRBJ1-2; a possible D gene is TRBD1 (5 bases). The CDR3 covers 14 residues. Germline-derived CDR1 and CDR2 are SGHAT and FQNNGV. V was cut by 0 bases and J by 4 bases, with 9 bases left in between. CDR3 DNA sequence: TGTGCCAGCAGCTTAGATCAGGGATTCTATGGCTACACCTTC. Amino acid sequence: CASSLDQGFYGYTF.